This entry concerns a single TCR beta chain. The antigen remains undetermined. Germline CDR1 is SNHLY and CDR2 is FYNNEI. The CDR3 sequence is 14 residues long. V dropped 8 bases and J dropped 1; count of bases not matched to a gene: 3. Exclusions: uncontrolled infection, other autoimmune disease, pregnancy, lactation. Orbital computed tomography and thyroid ultrasound, together with serum TRAb and thyroxine and clinical symptoms, were used for diagnoses. The sample comes from a study of T cells in Graves' hyperthyroidism and ophthalmopathy. Regions amplified from RNA transcripts were the TCR beta CDR3 regions. The study used the HTBI primer set for a first-round RT-PCR of the TCR CDR3. Each CDR3 protein is one row after TCRdb ran MiXCR on the multiplex PCR reads. The table lists 500,000 to 600,000 distinct CDR3 sequences, about 45% of them singletons. Notes on the study in general: Most clonotypes that expanded in the thyroid above 0.001 also showed up in blood. The model identified upcoming ophthalmopathy a median around 7.1 months ahead of onset.

The specimen sequenced was peripheral blood or thyroid tissue (not recorded which). The chain carries TRBV2 and TRBJ1-5; 9 bases match TRBD1. This receptor was identified in an adult woman with Graves' disease, either hyperthyroidism or ophthalmopathy (not recorded which). For the CDR3, the DNA is TGTGCCAGCGTGGGGACAGGGAGCAATCAGCCCCAGCATTTT. Encoded protein: CASVGTGSNQPQHF. Full variable domain (missing parts from reference TRBV2 and TRBJ1-5): EPEVTQTPSHQVTQMGQEVILRCVPISNHLYFYWYRQILGQKVEFLVSFYNNEISEKSEIFDDQFSVERPDGSNFTLKIRSTKLEDSAMYFCASVGTGSNQPQHFGDGTRLSIL.